The T cell receptor (beta chain) described here comes from a study of technical replicates of blood from a few donors. TCRdb's copy holds only in-frame clones and misses some; the assay was immunoSEQ multiplex PCR. The data show approximately 75,000 clones, approximately 96% seen once. CDR1 is MDHEN and CDR2 is SYDVKM in the germline V gene. The trim removed 4 bases at V and 3 bases at J, leaving 7 bases unmatched. The CDR3 sequence is 17 residues long. Sequenced: T cells isolated from PBMCs. The TCR comes from a human donor in good health. The V and J genes are TRBV28 and TRBJ2-6; 9 bases map to TRBD2. Here the CDR3 DNA reads TGTGCCAGCAGTTCCGCGGGGGGGCTATATGGGGCCAACGTCCTGACTTTC. It yields the protein CASSSAGGLYGANVLTF.